These 29 T cell receptor beta chains were all obtained from the same sample, sequenced in a study of cytomegalovirus exposure and HLA in healthy donors. PCR amplification relied on 60 Vbeta primers (plus 13 Jbeta primers). TCRdb's table, derived via immunoSEQ multiplex PCR, lists solely in-frame clones and lacks some. This table holds around 130,000 clones, roughly three fifths found once. The specimen was PBMCs. The origin of the receptors is a male donor in good health and CMV-seronegative.

The rearrangement joins TRBV4-3 to TRBJ1-4; 9 nucleotides match TRBD1. Germline assignment: CDR1 LGHNA and CDR2 YSLEER. The junction had 12 bases not matched to a gene; V was cut back by 2 bases and J by 8 bases. The CDR3 extends over 17 amino acids. In nucleotides, the CDR3 is TGCGCCAGCAGCCAATACCCGGGACAGGGATCTAGAGAAAAACTGTTTTTT. This codes for CASSQYPGQGSREKLFF.

Written as DNA, the CDR3 is TGTGCCAGCAGTGCCAACAGGGGAGCTAACTATGGCTACACCTTC. This encodes CASSANRGANYGYTF. This chain joins TRBV6-5 and TRBJ1-2; 7 nucleotides align to TRBD1. Germline V gene data show CDR1 as MNHEY and CDR2 as SVGAGI. The V gene end was trimmed by 5 bases and the J gene end by 0 bases; junction bases not matched to a gene: 6. The CDR3 contains 15 residues.

The chain has TRBV5-4 and TRBJ2-1; maybe TRBD2 (6 bases). This CDR3 is 14 amino acids long. V dropped 4 bases and J dropped 4 bases, with 12 bases sitting between them. Germline V gene sequence: CDR1 SGHNT, CDR2 YYREEE (reference sequence). CDR3 loop: CASSPEGLYNEQFF. The CDR3 DNA is TGTGCCAGCAGCCCTGAGGGACTTTACAATGAGCAGTTCTTC.

In its sample, this clone was seen a few times. The V call is TRBV6-5, the J call TRBJ1-1; TRBD1 is a possible D gene (6 bases). Germline V gene lookup returns CDR1 MNHEY and CDR2 SVGAGI. The ends were cut back, 6 bases at V and 5 bases at J, with 16 bases in the middle. There are 14 residues in the CDR3. The CDR3 loop reads CASRGTGRGTEAFF. The CDR3 nucleotides read TGTGCCAGCAGGGGAACAGGGAGAGGGACTGAAGCTTTCTTT.

The V gene is TRBV10-3, the J gene TRBJ1-3; 8 nucleotides line up with TRBD1. The V and J ends lost 6 bases and 2 bases, in that order; junction bases with no gene match: 3. This CDR3 is built from 14 residues. CDR1 is ENHRY and CDR2 is SYGVKD in the germline V gene. The CDR3 here is CAISPGQAGNTIYF. In DNA, the CDR3 is TGTGCCATCAGCCCGGGACAGGCTGGAAACACCATATATTTT.

Only a few counts were recorded for this clone. The chain uses TRBV6-1 and TRBJ2-7; 7 bases map to TRBD1. Germline lookup yields CDR1 MNHNS and CDR2 SASEGT. The V segment lost 8 bases and the J segment 4 bases; nucleotides outside the gene matches: 5. This CDR3 has 12 amino acids. The CDR3 loop is CASGNRGYEQYF. Here the CDR3 DNA reads TGTGCCAGCGGAAACAGGGGATACGAGCAGTACTTC.

The chain recombines TRBV19 with TRBJ1-1; the D gene is possibly TRBD1 (6 bases). CDR3 size: 15 residues. Between the trimmed V and J ends, which lost 7 bases and 7 bases, there was a span of 22 bases. The germline CDR1 and CDR2 sequences are LNHDA and SQIVND (reference sequence). The CDR3 coding sequence is TGTGCCAGTACCCCACACCCCAGGGGAGAGGGTGAAGCTTTCTTT. Its translation is CASTPHPRGEGEAFF.

This clone was observed a handful of times. The chain combines TRBV28 with TRBJ1-4; 7 nucleotides agree with TRBD1. CDR1 and CDR2 from the germline V gene are MDHEN and SYDVKM. The length of the CDR3 is 14 residues. V trimming: 5 bases; J trimming: 8 bases; junction bases outside the gene matches: 8. The CDR3 region has the DNA TGTGCCAGCAGTAAACAGGGGATAGGCGAAAAACTGTTTTTT. Translated, it gives CASSKQGIGEKLFF. Using reference TRBV28 and TRBJ1-4 for the parts outside the CDR3, the full variable domain is DVKVTQSSRYLVKRTGEKVFLECVQDMDHENMFWYRQDPGLGLRLIYFSYDVKMKEKGDIPEGYSVSREKKERFSLILESASTNQTSMYLCASSKQGIGEKLFFGSGTQLSVL.

The V gene is TRBV10-3, the J gene TRBJ2-7; the D gene is possibly TRBD1 (5 bases). The CDR3 runs to 13 residues. Per germline, CDR1 ENHRY and CDR2 SYGVKD. V was shortened by 6 bases and J by 3 bases, with 12 bases between the two germline ends. The CDR3 reads CAISQGALYEQYF. Here the CDR3 DNA reads TGTGCCATCAGCCAAGGGGCTCTCTACGAGCAGTACTTC.

This clone was recorded a few times. V usage is TRBV28 and J usage is TRBJ1-1; TRBD1 aligns across 7 bases. V trimming: 5 bases; J trimming: 2 bases; junction bases outside the gene matches: 8. Germline V gene lookup returns CDR1 MDHEN and CDR2 SYDVKM. This CDR3 is 15 amino acids long. CDR3 protein: CASSRGTESNTEAFF. CDR3 nucleotide sequence: TGTGCCAGCAGTCGGGGGACAGAAAGTAACACTGAAGCTTTCTTT.

This clone was observed a few times. The chain recombines TRBV2 with TRBJ1-1; 8 positions agree with TRBD1. V lost 3 bases and J lost 4; bases outside the gene matches: 4. CDR3 length equals 14 residues. Germline V lookup: CDR1 SNHLY, CDR2 FYNNEI. CDR3 nucleotides: TGTGCCAGCAGTGACGGGCAGGGGGCCACTGAAGCTTTCTTT. This sequence encodes CASSDGQGATEAFF.

With regard to this clone: Other DNA sequences in the sample encode the same CDR3. V is TRBV7-6 and J is TRBJ1-5, with D possibly TRBD1 on 5 matching bases. In germline, CDR1 is SGHVS, CDR2 FNYEAQ. The CDR3 length is 14 residues. With 1 base removed from V and 2 bases from J, the gap between germline ends came to 6 bases. CDR3 sequence reads: CASSLEQGNQPQHF. The CDR3 bases are TGTGCCAGCAGCTTAGAACAGGGCAATCAGCCCCAGCATTTT. Using reference TRBV7-6 and TRBJ1-5 for the parts outside the CDR3, the full variable domain is GAGVSQSPRYKVTKRGQDVALRCDPISGHVSLYWYRQALGQGPEFLTYFNYEAQQDKSGLPNDRFSAERPEGSISTLTIQRTEQRDSAMYRCASSLEQGNQPQHFGDGTRLSIL.

The V gene is TRBV30, the J gene TRBJ1-2; D perhaps matches TRBD1 (5 bases). The germline CDR1 and CDR2 sequences are GTSNPN and SVGIG (reference sequence). Between the trimmed V and J ends, which lost 1 base and 5 bases, there was a span of 17 bases. The length of the CDR3 is 15 residues. This CDR3 reads CAWSAPDKRFYGYTF. The CDR3 bases are TGTGCCTGGAGTGCCCCGGACAAGAGATTTTATGGCTACACCTTC.

The gene calls are TRBV5-6 and TRBJ1-2; D remains ambiguous. CDR1 is SGHDT and CDR2 is YYEEEE in the germline V gene. The CDR3 spans 11 residues. Trimming cost V 1 base and J 5 bases, with 3 bases left between them. The chain's CDR3 is CASSLQYGYTF. The CDR3 DNA reads as TGTGCCAGCAGCTTGCAGTATGGCTACACCTTC.

V and J are TRBV4-1 and TRBJ1-2, with no clear D. Trimming stripped 1 base from V and 5 bases from J, with 8 bases between. CDR3 length equals 13 residues. CDR1 and CDR2 from the germline V gene are MGHRA and YSYEKL. This CDR3 is CASSQGTGYGYTF. The DNA of the CDR3 is TGCGCCAGCAGCCAAGGAACGGGTTATGGCTACACCTTC.

In its sample, this clone was seen a few times. V usage is TRBV4-3 and J usage is TRBJ1-4; D is perhaps TRBD1 (5 bases). This CDR3 has 17 residues. V gave up 1 base and J gave up 4 bases, with 16 bases separating them. Per the germline V gene, CDR1 is LGHNA and CDR2 is YSLEER. The CDR3 DNA sequence: TGCGCCAGCAGCCAAGGGTCAGGGCGAATCCTTAATGAAAAACTGTTTTTT. This sequence encodes CASSQGSGRILNEKLFF.

This sequence joins TRBV7-2 and TRBJ1-2; 8 bases fit TRBD1. CDR3 size: 14 residues. V lost 4 bases and J lost 3; bases outside the gene matches: 4. Germline lookup yields CDR1 SGHTA and CDR2 FQGNSA. The CDR3 reads CASSSRGQDYGYTF. DNA for the CDR3: TGTGCCAGCAGCTCTCGGGGACAGGACTATGGCTACACCTTC.

This chain uses TRBV11-2 with TRBJ1-2, with a possible D match to TRBD1 (5 bases). The CDR3 consists of 16 residues. Germline V CDR1 and CDR2: SGHAT, FQNNGV. V was cut by 0 bases and J by 5 bases, with 16 bases left in between. The CDR3 coding sequence is TGTGCCAGCAGCTTAGATCTCCCAGGGCTGAGGTATGGCTACACCTTC. It specifies CASSLDLPGLRYGYTF.

The V gene is TRBV5-5, the J gene TRBJ1-1, with 7 bases matching TRBD1. CDR1 and CDR2 from the germline V gene are SGHKS and YYEKEE (reference sequence). The CDR3 runs to 13 residues. Losses at the gene ends were 5 bases for V and 4 bases for J; bases not matched to a gene: 5. For the CDR3, the DNA is TGTGCCAGCAGATGGACAGGTAGCACTGAAGCTTTCTTT. Amino acids: CASRWTGSTEAFF.

This clone appeared a few times. The gene calls are TRBV7-8 and TRBJ1-2, with a possible D match to TRBD1 (5 bases). Trimming stripped 5 bases from V and 4 bases from J, with 17 bases between. Germline V gene lookup returns CDR1 SGHVS and CDR2 FQNEAQ. This CDR3 has 15 residues. CDR3 region: CASSPDGGGSYGYTF. CDR3 sequence (DNA): TGTGCCAGCAGCCCAGATGGGGGGGGTAGCTATGGCTACACCTTC.

This clone was observed a handful of times. The chain has TRBV4-3 and TRBJ2-2; tentative D call: TRBD1 (6 bases). Germline values: CDR1 LGHNA, CDR2 YSLEER. Trimming left V 4 bases short and J 2 bases short, with 17 bases between. The CDR3 spans 17 residues. CDR3 sequence reads: CASSLLQGSFNTGELFF. For the CDR3, the DNA is TGCGCCAGCAGCCTATTACAGGGATCCTTTAACACCGGGGAGCTGTTTTTT.

The gene calls are TRBV11-2 and TRBJ1-4, with TRBD1 matching over 10 bases. The CDR3 length is 16 residues. V was pared by 5 bases and J by 8 bases, with 11 bases of the junction left unmatched. Germline lookup yields CDR1 SGHAT and CDR2 FQNNGV. The CDR3 reads CASSPWDRGSREKLFF. CDR3 coding DNA: TGTGCCAGCAGCCCTTGGGACAGGGGATCAAGAGAAAAACTGTTTTTT.

The rearrangement joins TRBV6-1 to TRBJ2-7; 10 positions agree with TRBD2. The CDR3 is 16 residues long. CDR1 and CDR2 from the germline V gene are MNHNS and SASEGT. The junction had 2 bases not matched to a gene; V was cut back by 0 bases and J by 0 bases. CDR3 bases: TGTGCCAGCAGTGAAGCGGCTAGCGGGGGCTCCTACGAGCAGTACTTC. Translation gives CASSEAASGGSYEQYF.

The DNA of the CDR3 is TGTGCCATCCGCTGGGACAGGGACACTGAAGCTTTCTTT. Translating it yields CAIRWDRDTEAFF. V and J are TRBV10-3 and TRBJ1-1; 9 bases align to TRBD1. The V gene end was trimmed by 8 bases and the J gene end by 3 bases; junction bases not matched to a gene: 4. The CDR3 runs to 13 residues. Germline values: CDR1 ENHRY, CDR2 SYGVKD.

The rearrangement links TRBV27 to TRBJ1-5; TRBD1 might be the D (5 bases). Germline CDR1 MNHEY, CDR2 SMNVEV (reference sequence). The CDR3 has 16 residues. Trimming cost V 6 bases and J 2 bases, with 17 bases left between them. DNA for the CDR3: TGTGCCAGCAGAAGCACAGGAACTCGTGGCAATCAGCCCCAGCATTTT. Translated: CASRSTGTRGNQPQHF.

V is TRBV7-3 and J is TRBJ2-6; no firm D call. V shed 5 bases and J shed 1 base, with 9 bases lying between them. The length of the CDR3 is 15 residues. Germline V lookup: CDR1 SGHTA, CDR2 FQGTGA. The CDR3 loop is CASSPGNSGANVLTF. The CDR3 nucleotides read TGTGCCAGCAGCCCGGGTAATTCTGGGGCCAACGTCCTGACTTTC.

Note on this clone: This same CDR3 is encoded by further DNA sequences in the sample. This chain connects TRBV6-1 to TRBJ2-6; TRBD1 matches 10 bases. CDR3 length: 19 amino acids. V was pared by 2 bases and J by 2 bases, with 9 bases of the junction left unmatched. CDR1 and CDR2 from the germline V gene are MNHNS and SASEGT. This CDR3 is CASSEFRRTGGPGANVLTF. CDR3 DNA: TGTGCCAGCAGTGAATTTAGAAGGACAGGGGGACCTGGGGCCAACGTCCTGACTTTC.

This chain joins TRBV7-8 and TRBJ2-7; D possibly corresponds to TRBD2 (5 bases). CDR1 is SGHVS, CDR2 FQNEAQ, per germline. V lost 0 bases, J lost 7 bases, and 22 bases lay in between. The CDR3 consists of 17 residues. The CDR3 protein is CASSLAQFRTGEGEQYF. The CDR3 DNA sequence: TGTGCCAGCAGCTTAGCGCAATTCCGGACTGGGGAAGGGGAGCAGTACTTC.

The chain links TRBV5-1 to TRBJ1-1, with D possibly matching TRBD1 (6 bases). This CDR3 spans 14 amino acids. Germline-derived CDR1 and CDR2 are SGHRS and YFSETQ. The V end was cut by 7 bases, the J end by 3 bases, with 16 bases between. The CDR3 region has the DNA TGCGCCAGCGCCGAACCGAACAGGGACACTGAAGCTTTCTTT. This gives the protein CASAEPNRDTEAFF.